This T cell receptor (beta chain) came from a study of T cell responses to AZD1222 COVID-19 vaccine. Regarding the study as a whole: The CD4 TCRs associated with vaccination extended across spike and predominated at 160-218 and 743-854. Spike-specific TCR breadth and depth rose after two AZD1222 doses.

From germline, CDR1 is MNHEY and CDR2 SVGAGI. The V and J ends lost 6 bases and 2 bases, in that order; junction bases with no gene match: 3. The CDR3 totals 14 residues. This clone has only one observation. Its matching antigen is unknown. TCRdb's table, derived via immunoSEQ multiplex PCR, lists solely in-frame clones and lacks some. The table includes around 100,000 clones, around 90% detected once. The V and J genes are TRBV6-5 and TRBJ1-3; 8 bases are shared with TRBD1. The material sequenced was peripheral blood, taken 28 days after the second AZD1222 dose. This clonotype was sampled from an adult who received the AZD1222 COVID-19 vaccine. This chain's CDR3 is CASSFRGPGNTIYF. Written as DNA, the CDR3 is TGTGCCAGCAGCTTCAGGGGGCCTGGAAACACCATATATTTT.